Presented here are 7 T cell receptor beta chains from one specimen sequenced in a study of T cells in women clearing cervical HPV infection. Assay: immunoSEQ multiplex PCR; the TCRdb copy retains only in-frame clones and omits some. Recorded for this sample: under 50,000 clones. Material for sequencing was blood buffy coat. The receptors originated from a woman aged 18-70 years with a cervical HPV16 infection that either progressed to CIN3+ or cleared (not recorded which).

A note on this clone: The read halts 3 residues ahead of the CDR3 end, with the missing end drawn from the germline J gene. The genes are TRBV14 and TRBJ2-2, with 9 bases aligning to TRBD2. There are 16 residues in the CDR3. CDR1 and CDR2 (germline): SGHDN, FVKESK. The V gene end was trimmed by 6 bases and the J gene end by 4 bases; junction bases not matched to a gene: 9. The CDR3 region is CASRSQLAGATGELFF. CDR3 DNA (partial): TGTGCCAGCAGAAGCCAATTAGCGGGGGCCACCGGGGAG.

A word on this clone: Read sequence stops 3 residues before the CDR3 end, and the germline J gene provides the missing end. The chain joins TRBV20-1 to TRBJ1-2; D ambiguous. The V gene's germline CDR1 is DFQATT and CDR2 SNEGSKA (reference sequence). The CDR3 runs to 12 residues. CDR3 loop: CSARSREARYTF. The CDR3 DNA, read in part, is TGCAGTGCTAGATCGCGGGAGGCCCGA.

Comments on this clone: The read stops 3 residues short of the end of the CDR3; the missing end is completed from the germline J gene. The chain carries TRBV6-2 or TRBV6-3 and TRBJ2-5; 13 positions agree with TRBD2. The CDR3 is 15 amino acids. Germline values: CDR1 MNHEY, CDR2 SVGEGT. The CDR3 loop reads CASSSLAGGPGTQYF. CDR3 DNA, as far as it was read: TGTGCCAGCAGTTCACTAGCGGGGGGGCCAGGTACC.

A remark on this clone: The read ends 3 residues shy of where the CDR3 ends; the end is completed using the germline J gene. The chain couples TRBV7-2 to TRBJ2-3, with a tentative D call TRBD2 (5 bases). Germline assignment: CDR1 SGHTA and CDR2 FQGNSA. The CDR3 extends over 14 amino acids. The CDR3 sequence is CASSFNSDYQPQYF. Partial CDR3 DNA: TGTGCCAGCAGCTTTAACAGCGACTATCAGCCG.

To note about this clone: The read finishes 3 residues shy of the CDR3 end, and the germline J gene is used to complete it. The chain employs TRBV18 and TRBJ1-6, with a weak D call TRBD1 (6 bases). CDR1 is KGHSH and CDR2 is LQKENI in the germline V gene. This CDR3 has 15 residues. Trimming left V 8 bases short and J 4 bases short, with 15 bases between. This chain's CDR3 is CASRREGGYNSPLHF. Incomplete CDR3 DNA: TGTGCCAGCCGGAGGGAAGGGGGTTATAATTCACCC.

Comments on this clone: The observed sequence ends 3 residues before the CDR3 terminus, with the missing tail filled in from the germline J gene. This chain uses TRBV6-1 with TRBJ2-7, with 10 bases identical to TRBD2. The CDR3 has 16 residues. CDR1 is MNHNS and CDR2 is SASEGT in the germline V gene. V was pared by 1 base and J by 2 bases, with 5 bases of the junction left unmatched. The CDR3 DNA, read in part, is TGTGCCAGCAGTGAAGAAATTAGCGGGGGGCCCTACGAG. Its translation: CASSEEISGGPYE. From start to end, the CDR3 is CASSEEISGGPYEQYF.

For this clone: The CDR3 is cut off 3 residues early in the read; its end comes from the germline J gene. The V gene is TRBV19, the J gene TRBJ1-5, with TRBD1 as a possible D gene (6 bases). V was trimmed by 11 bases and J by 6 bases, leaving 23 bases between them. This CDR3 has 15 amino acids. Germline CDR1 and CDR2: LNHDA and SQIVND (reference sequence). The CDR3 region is CACGQGQGRGQPQHF. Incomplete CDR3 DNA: TGTGCCTGCGGCCAGGGGCAGGGGAGAGGTCAGCCC.